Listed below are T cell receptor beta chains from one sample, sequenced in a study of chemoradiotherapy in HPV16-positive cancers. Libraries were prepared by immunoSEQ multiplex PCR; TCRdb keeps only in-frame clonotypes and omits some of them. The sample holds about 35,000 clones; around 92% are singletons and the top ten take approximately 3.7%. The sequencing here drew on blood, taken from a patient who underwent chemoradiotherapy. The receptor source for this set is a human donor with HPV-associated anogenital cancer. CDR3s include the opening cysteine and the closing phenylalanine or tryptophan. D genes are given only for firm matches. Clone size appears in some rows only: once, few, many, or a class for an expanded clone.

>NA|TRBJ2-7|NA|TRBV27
TGTGCCAGCAGTTTCACCGCGGGACAGCTCCTCGAGCAGTACTTC
CASSFTAGQLLEQYF
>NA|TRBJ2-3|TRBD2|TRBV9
TGTGCCAGCAGACAACTAGCGGGGGGGCCCAATACGCAGTATTTT
CASRQLAGGPNTQYF
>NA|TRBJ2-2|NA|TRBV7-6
TGTGCCAGCAGCCATGAGGACACGGCGAACACCGGGGAGCTGTTTTTT
CASSHEDTANTGELFF
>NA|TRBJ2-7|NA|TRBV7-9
TGTGCCAGCAGCTTACGCGCGGGGAGGCCCTACGAGCAGTACTTC
CASSLRAGRPYEQYF
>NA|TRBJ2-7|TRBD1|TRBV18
TGTGCCAGCTCACCACGGGACAGGGAACACTACGAGCAGTACTTC
CASSPRDREHYEQYF
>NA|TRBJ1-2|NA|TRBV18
TGTGCCAGCTCACCTATCAAACAGACGGCTTATGGCTACACCTTC
CASSPIKQTAYGYTF
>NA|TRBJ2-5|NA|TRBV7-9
TGTGCCAGCAGCCAATTCCTGGGGGAGACCCAGTACTTC
CASSQFLGETQYF
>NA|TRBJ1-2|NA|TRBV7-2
TGTGCCAGCAGAGCAGGGTTCCCCTTCTATGGCTACACCTTC
CASRAGFPFYGYTF
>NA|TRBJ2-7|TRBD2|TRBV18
TGTGCCAGCTCATCGACTAGCGGGGGGCGGATCGAGCAGTACTTC
CASSSTSGGRIEQYF
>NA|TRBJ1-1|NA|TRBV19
TGTGCCAGTAGCCAATCCTGGAGGGCCCTTAAGAACACTGAAGCTTTCTTT
CASSQSWRALKNTEAFF
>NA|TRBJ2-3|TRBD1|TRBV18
TGTGCCAGCTCACGAACACAGGGGCCCTCAGATACGCAGTATTTT
CASSRTQGPSDTQYF
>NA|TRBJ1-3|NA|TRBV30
TGTGCCTGGGAAGGGGACACAGGGAGAAAAGACGGAAACACCATATATTTT
CAWEGDTGRKDGNTIYF
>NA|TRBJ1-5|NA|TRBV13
TGTGCCAGCAGCTTACGGGGGAGTAATCAGCCCCAGCATTTT
CASSLRGSNQPQHF
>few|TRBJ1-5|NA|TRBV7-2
TGTGCCAGCAGCCCCGTGACTGGGGACGGACAGCATTTT
CASSPVTGDGQHF
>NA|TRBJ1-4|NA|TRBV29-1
TGCAGCGTACGGGTAGGAAGGGAAAAACTGTTTTTT
CSVRVGREKLFF
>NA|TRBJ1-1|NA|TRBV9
TGTGCCAGCAGCGGGTTGGGTGGACAGTCCTTACGTGGGGTTGAAGCTTTCTTT
CASSGLGGQSLRGVEAFF
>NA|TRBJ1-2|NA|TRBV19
TGTGCCAGTAGTAACCCCGGGGTGGGCAACTATGGCTACACCTTC
CASSNPGVGNYGYTF
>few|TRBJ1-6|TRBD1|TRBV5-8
TGTGCCAGCAGCTTCAGGGGGAGGGGAGGTTCACCCCTCCACTTT
CASSFRGRGGSPLHF
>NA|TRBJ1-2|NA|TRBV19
TGTGTGGCAGGGTTTTTTGCGGGCTACACCTTC
CVAGFFAGYTF
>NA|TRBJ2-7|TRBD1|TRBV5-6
TGTGCCAGCAGCTTGGGACAGGGGGTGGTCGAGCAGTACTTC
CASSLGQGVVEQYF
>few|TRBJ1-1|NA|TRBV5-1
TGCGCCAGCAGCCGGGACGGGAACACTGAAGCTTTCTTT
CASSRDGNTEAFF
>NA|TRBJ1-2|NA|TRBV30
TGTGCCTGGAGTGAAGACGGTCAGCCCAACTATGGCTACACCTTC
CAWSEDGQPNYGYTF
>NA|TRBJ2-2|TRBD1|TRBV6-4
TGTGCCAGCAGTTCGGGACAGGGATCGAACACCGGGGAGCTGTTTTTT
CASSSGQGSNTGELFF
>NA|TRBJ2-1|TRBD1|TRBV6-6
TGTGCCAGCAGTAGTTACACAGGGGGCCTTCAGTTCTTC
CASSSYTGGLQFF
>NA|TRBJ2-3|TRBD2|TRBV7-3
TGTGCCAGCAGCTTAGGGCTAGCGGCAGATACGCAGTATTTT
CASSLGLAADTQYF
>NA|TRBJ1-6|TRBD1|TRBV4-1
TGCGCCAGCAGCCAAGTAATTGCAGGGGGTTATAATTCACCCCTCCACTTT
CASSQVIAGGYNSPLHF
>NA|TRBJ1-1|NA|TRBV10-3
TGTGCCATCAGTGGGAGGACAGAGAACACTGAAGCTTTCTTT
CAISGRTENTEAFF